These 19 T cell receptor beta chains came from one sample sequenced in a study of CD8 T cells in ankylosing spondylitis. TCRdb analysed the 5' RACE reads with MiXCR anew, one entry per CDR3 protein. The repertoire includes about 220,000 distinct CDR3 sequences, roughly 26% of them detected once, and around 6.3% sits in the top ten. Sample: blood, either unsorted or a sorted T cell fraction (not recorded which). Receptor source: a male donor with ankylosing spondylitis or in good health (not recorded which).

The chain couples TRBV19 to TRBJ2-1; D is uncertain. Germline CDR1 LNHDA, CDR2 SQIVND (reference sequence). Trimming removed 5 bases at V and 0 bases at J, with 26 bases between. The CDR3 covers 20 residues. CDR3 sequence: CASSLPKVLHLQPSYNEQFF. The CDR3 nucleotides read TGTGCCAGTAGTCTCCCTAAGGTACTGCACCTCCAACCCTCCTACAATGAGCAGTTCTTC. Filled out from reference TRBV19 and TRBJ2-1, the complete variable domain reads DGGITQSPKYLFRKEGQNVTLSCEQNLNHDAMYWYRQDPGQGLRLIYYSQIVNDFQKGDIAEGYSVSREKKESFPLTVTSAQKNPTAFYLCASSLPKVLHLQPSYNEQFFGPGTRLTVL.

This clonotype appeared many times. The chain employs TRBV7-9 and TRBJ1-1; TRBD1 agrees at 8 bases. Germline assignment: CDR1 SEHNR and CDR2 FQNEAQ (reference sequence). V was clipped by 1 base and J by 5 bases; unmatched bases: 6. This CDR3 comprises 15 residues. The CDR3 coding sequence is TGTGCCAGCAGCTTAGATGGCAGGGGGCGAACTGAAGCTTTCTTT. Amino acid sequence: CASSLDGRGRTEAFF.

This clonotype appeared many times. The rearrangement joins TRBV6-5 to TRBJ2-7; TRBD1 is a possible D gene (6 bases). The CDR3 is made up of 14 amino acids. V lost 2 bases and J 4 bases, leaving 12 bases between the germline ends. From germline, CDR1 is MNHEY and CDR2 SVGAGI. The chain's CDR3 is CASSYLDRLYEQYF. The CDR3 bases are TGTGCCAGCAGTTACCTCGACAGGCTATACGAGCAGTACTTC.

This clonotype has a handful of counts. J is TRBJ1-4 and V is TRBV5-1; unclear D gene. V was trimmed by 4 bases and J by 2 bases, leaving 6 bases between them. This CDR3 region has 13 residues. Germline CDR1 and CDR2: SGHRS and YFSETQ. CDR3 sequence reads: CASSPGTNEKLFF. In nucleotides, the CDR3 is TGCGCCAGCAGCCCGGGGACTAATGAAAAACTGTTTTTT. Full variable domain (remainder filled in from reference TRBV5-1 and TRBJ1-4): KAGVTQTPRYLIKTRGQQVTLSCSPISGHRSVSWYQQTPGQGLQFLFEYFSETQRNKGNFPGRFSGRQFSNSRSEMNVSTLELGDSALYLCASSPGTNEKLFFGSGTQLSVL.

This clonotype appeared many times. The chain couples TRBV7-2 to TRBJ2-1; the D gene is possibly TRBD2 (6 bases). The CDR3 runs 14 residues. Trimming took off 6 bases at V and 9 bases at J, with 18 bases between the two ends. Germline V gene lookup returns CDR1 SGHTA and CDR2 FQGNSA. CDR3 nucleotides: TGTGCCAGCAGTTACCGGGGTGGGCGGGGTGAGCAGTTCTTC. It translates to CASSYRGGRGEQFF.

The chain is built from TRBV20-1 and TRBJ1-5, with D perhaps matching TRBD1 (5 bases). Germline assignment: CDR1 DFQATT and CDR2 SNEGSKA (reference sequence). V was trimmed by 0 bases and J by 4 bases, leaving 10 bases between them. The CDR3 has 14 residues. CDR3 protein: CSARDKTENQPQHF. The CDR3 DNA is TGCAGTGCTAGAGATAAGACAGAAAATCAGCCCCAGCATTTT.

A few counts support this clonotype. The V and J genes are TRBV7-9 and TRBJ1-1; D might be TRBD1 (5 bases). CDR3 size: 14 residues. Trimming took 3 bases from V and 5 from J, leaving 13 bases between them. CDR1 SEHNR and CDR2 FQNEAQ come from the germline V gene (reference sequence). In nucleotides, the CDR3 is TGTGCCAGCAGCTTGCAGGGTAGGCAAACTGAAGCTTTCTTT. It codes for CASSLQGRQTEAFF.

The gene calls are TRBV20-1 and TRBJ1-4; perhaps TRBD1 as D (5 bases). The germline V and J ends were trimmed by 0 bases and 7 bases, with 15 bases remaining between them. Per germline, CDR1 DFQATT and CDR2 SNEGSKA (reference sequence). This CDR3 has 15 residues. As DNA, the CDR3 is TGCAGTGCTAGAGATTATGCGCAGGGAGGTGAAAAACTGTTTTTT. Protein: CSARDYAQGGEKLFF.

This clonotype was observed many times. Here the CDR3 reads CASSFRTGKGKETQYF. DNA for the CDR3: TGTGCCAGCAGTTTTCGGACAGGCAAGGGCAAAGAGACCCAGTACTTC. The rearrangement links TRBV12-3 or TRBV12-4 to TRBJ2-5; TRBD1 matches 7 bases. V lost 3 bases, J lost 3 bases, and 10 bases stayed unmatched. This CDR3 is 16 amino acids long.

Concerning this clonotype: The junction does not match germline at one end; this may be a read error. V is TRBV12-3 or TRBV12-4 and J is TRBJ2-5, with TRBD1 matching over 8 bases. The CDR3 length is 11 residues. CDR3: CASSSQGQAIF. CDR3 DNA sequence: TGTGCCAGCAGTTCCCAGGGACAGGCTATATTC.

This clonotype appeared many times. This chain uses TRBV11-2 with TRBJ2-3; 9 bases map to TRBD2. The CDR3 covers 15 residues. CDR1 is SGHAT and CDR2 is FQNNGV in the germline V gene. The V segment lost 4 bases and the J segment 3 bases; nucleotides outside the gene matches: 5. In DNA form, the CDR3 reads TGTGCCAGCAGCTCCATAGCGGGAGTAACAGATACGCAGTATTTT. It specifies CASSSIAGVTDTQYF. Complete variable domain (other parts from reference TRBV11-2 and TRBJ2-3): EAGVAQSPRYKIIEKRQSVAFWCNPISGHATLYWYQQILGQGPKLLIQFQNNGVVDDSQLPKDRFSAERLKGVDSTLKIQPAKLEDSAVYLCASSSIAGVTDTQYFGPGTRLTVL.

This clonotype has at least ten counts. The V gene is TRBV20-1, the J gene TRBJ2-2; 7 bases line up with TRBD1. Per the germline V gene, CDR1 is DFQATT and CDR2 is SNEGSKA (reference sequence). The CDR3 has 15 amino acids. Unmatched junction bases numbered 12, after V lost 6 bases and J lost 5 bases. The CDR3 coding sequence is TGCAGTGCCACGACAGGGTTGAGACCGACCGGGGAGCTGTTTTTT. This codes for CSATTGLRPTGELFF.

This clonotype was picked up many times. The chain joins TRBV5-1 to TRBJ2-1, with TRBD2 as a possible D gene (5 bases). The germline V gene encodes CDR1 SGHRS and CDR2 YFSETQ. Trimming cost V 2 bases and J 4 bases, with 13 bases left between them. This CDR3 has 15 amino acids. The CDR3, as DNA: TGCGCCAGCAGCTTTGGGAGTGGAGAGTACAATGAGCAGTTCTTC. This translates into CASSFGSGEYNEQFF.

The chain employs TRBV10-3 and TRBJ2-7; D perhaps matches TRBD2 (6 bases). The germline V gene has CDR1 ENHRY and CDR2 SYGVKD. The CDR3 spans 14 residues. Trimming cost V 3 bases and J 4 bases, with 13 bases left between them. CDR3 amino acids: CAISDTGGDYEQYF. Here the CDR3 DNA reads TGTGCCATCAGTGACACGGGCGGGGATTACGAGCAGTACTTC.

In its sample, this clonotype was seen many times. This chain uses TRBV20-1 with TRBJ2-3; the match to TRBD1 covers 8 bases. CDR3 size: 14 residues. Per the germline V gene, CDR1 is DFQATT and CDR2 is SNEGSKA (reference sequence). J was trimmed by 9 bases and V by 6 bases; bases with no gene match: 14. CDR3 sequence (DNA): TGCAGTGCCGTGGACAGGGTGACAACAATGACGCAGTATTTT. It codes for CSAVDRVTTMTQYF.

This clonotype appeared many times. The chain joins TRBV6-5 to TRBJ2-5; either TRBD1 or TRBD2 may fit D (6 bases each). Trimming took off 0 bases at V and 7 bases at J, with 12 bases between the two ends. The CDR3 contains 14 residues. The germline gives CDR1 MNHEY, CDR2 SVGAGI. CDR3: CASSYSRGAVTQYF. CDR3 sequence (DNA): TGTGCCAGCAGTTACTCGAGGGGGGCTGTGACCCAGTACTTC.

The rearrangement uses TRBV7-2 and TRBJ2-7; 8 bases are a match to TRBD2. The V segment lost 0 bases and the J segment 3 bases; nucleotides outside the gene matches: 7. Germline V gene sequence: CDR1 SGHTA, CDR2 FQGNSA. The length of the CDR3 is 16 residues. CDR3 sequence reads: CASSLARAGVNYEQYF. The CDR3 DNA reads as TGTGCCAGCAGCTTAGCGCGAGCGGGAGTTAACTACGAGCAGTACTTC.

This chain connects TRBV29-1 to TRBJ2-7; possibly TRBD1 for D (6 bases). Trimming removed 4 bases at V and 0 bases at J, with 10 bases between. Germline values: CDR1 SQVTM, CDR2 ANQGSEA. The length of the CDR3 is 13 residues. The CDR3 sequence: CSVVTGSSYEQYF. DNA of the CDR3: TGCAGCGTTGTGACAGGAAGCTCCTACGAGCAGTACTTC.

This sequence joins TRBV20-1 and TRBJ2-6, with TRBD2 matching over 7 bases. V was clipped by 2 bases and J by 5 bases; unmatched bases: 15. The CDR3 has 18 residues. Germline V CDR1 and CDR2: DFQATT, SNEGSKA (reference sequence). The CDR3 is CSARMGIGAGYWANVLTF. The CDR3 DNA is TGCAGTGCTAGAATGGGGATTGGAGCGGGATACTGGGCCAACGTCCTGACTTTC.